This is a list of T cell receptor beta chains from one sample in a study of blood T cell repertoires in COVID-19. The data were produced by immunoSEQ multiplex PCR, yet TCRdb's version contains in-frame clones alone and is incomplete. The sample yields almost 250,000 clones, around 89% seen once. The sequencing input was PBMCs or T cells enriched from blood (not recorded which). Receptor source: a woman aged 25 to 39 who had recovered from COVID-19. Both conserved end residues are part of each CDR3. Each record gives: J gene, V gene, D gene, clone size, CDR3 DNA, CDR3 protein. D genes are given only for firm matches. The size field is filled for only some rows; it gives once, few, many or a size class.

>TRBJ1-2|TRBV10-3|NA|NA
TGTGCCATCAGTGAGTTCGGAGCCCTCTATGGCTACACCTTC
CAISEFGALYGYTF
>TRBJ1-2|TRBV2|NA|NA
TGTGCCAGCAGAGAGATTTTACAGGGAAATGGCTACACCTTC
CASREILQGNGYTF
>TRBJ1-1|TRBV5-1|NA|few
TGCGCCAGCAGCTTGAACAGGGTGGGCACTGAAGCTTTCTTT
CASSLNRVGTEAFF
>TRBJ1-2|TRBV10-3|TRBD1|few
TGTGCCATCAGTGGGGACAGTGGATCCGACCATGGCTACACCTTC
CAISGDSGSDHGYTF
>TRBJ1-2|TRBV9|NA|NA
TGTGCCAGCAGCGTAGCTACAGGAGGGTATCCTGGCTACACCTTC
CASSVATGGYPGYTF
>TRBJ2-1|TRBV7-8|TRBD2|NA
TGTGCCAGCAGCTCCCGAGGGTTTGCGGGAGGGTCCCGGGATGAGCAGTTCTTC
CASSSRGFAGGSRDEQFF
>TRBJ1-6|TRBV7-3|NA|NA
TGTGCCAGCAGCTTATCTGCCAGTTATAATTCACCCCTCCACTTT
CASSLSASYNSPLHF
>TRBJ2-3|TRBV5-4|TRBD1|NA
TGTGCCAGCAGCCCCGGACAGGACACAGATACGCAGTATTTT
CASSPGQDTDTQYF
>TRBJ1-3|TRBV9|TRBD1|NA
TGTGCCAGCAGCGGCGGGGGGCAGGGACAGGGAAACACCATATATTTT
CASSGGGQGQGNTIYF
>TRBJ2-1|TRBV5-1|TRBD2|NA
TGCGCCATGCTTAGCGGGAGGACTTTCAATGAGCAGTTCTTC
CAMLSGRTFNEQFF
>TRBJ1-5|TRBV9|NA|NA
TGTGCCAGCAGCGTAGATGGGGGGAAAAATCAGCCCCAGCATTTT
CASSVDGGKNQPQHF
>TRBJ2-7|TRBV11-2|TRBD1|NA
TGTGCCAGCAGCGCCCGTAGGGACAGGACCTACGAGCAGTACTTC
CASSARRDRTYEQYF
>TRBJ2-1|TRBV29-1|TRBD2|NA
TGCAGCGCTTCTACTAGCGGGAGTTTGTACAATGAGCAGTTCTTC
CSASTSGSLYNEQFF
>TRBJ1-1|TRBV5-8|NA|NA
TGTGCCAGCAGCTTTACACTAGGTACTGAAGCTTTCTTT
CASSFTLGTEAFF
>TRBJ1-5|TRBV2|TRBD1|NA
TGTGCCAGCAGTGAGGGCAGGGGGCCTCAGCCCCAGCATTTT
CASSEGRGPQPQHF
>TRBJ1-5|TRBV19|NA|NA
TGTGCCAGTAGTATGCCGCAGGCTCAAGGTCAGCCCCAGCATTTT
CASSMPQAQGQPQHF
>TRBJ1-6|TRBV19|TRBD1|NA
TGTGCCAGTAGTATCGGACAGGGGGAGACACCCCTCCACTTT
CASSIGQGETPLHF
>TRBJ2-6|TRBV4-2|NA|NA
TGTGCCAGCAGCCAAGAGGAAGCGACTGGGGCCAACGTCCTGACTTTC
CASSQEEATGANVLTF
>TRBJ2-1|TRBV19|TRBD2|NA
TGTGCCAGTAGTGTCGAACCCCCAGTAGCGGGAGAGTGGAATGAGCAGTTCTTC
CASSVEPPVAGEWNEQFF
>TRBJ2-7|TRBV6-5|TRBD1|NA
TGTGCCAGCTCCGGGACAGGGTGGAGGTCCTACGAGCAGTACTTC
CASSGTGWRSYEQYF
>TRBJ2-2|TRBV11-2|NA|NA
TGTGCCAGCAGCTTAGAAGCCGGCACCGGGGAGCTGTTTTTT
CASSLEAGTGELFF
>TRBJ2-1|TRBV7-2|TRBD2|NA
TGTGCCAGCAGCGAACTCGGACTAGCCTTCAATGAGCAGTTCTTC
CASSELGLAFNEQFF
>TRBJ2-7|TRBV4-2|TRBD2|NA
TGTGCCAGCAGCCAACCCCGGACTAGAAGCTACGAGCAGTACTTC
CASSQPRTRSYEQYF
>TRBJ1-1|TRBV7-2|TRBD1|NA
TGTGCCAGCAGCGCAGCAGGGGGCGGGGCAAACACTGAAGCTTTCTTT
CASSAAGGGANTEAFF
>TRBJ1-2|TRBV7-2|TRBD1|NA
TGTGCCAGCAGCGGTACAAGAGGGTCAGGGGGGATCTATGGCTACACCTTC
CASSGTRGSGGIYGYTF
>TRBJ1-5|TRBV28|TRBD1|NA
TGTGCCAGCAGTTTACCGGGACAGGGTAGGAATCAGCCCCAGCATTTT
CASSLPGQGRNQPQHF
>TRBJ1-2|TRBV10-3|NA|NA
TGTGCCATCAGTGAGTCGATCATTGCAGAGACTCTTGCGCTGCACTATGGCTACACCTTC
CAISESIIAETLALHYGYTF
>TRBJ1-1|TRBV4-1|NA|NA
TGCGCCAGCAGCCAAAAGCGGCAGGGGTCCCCTGAAGCTTTCTTT
CASSQKRQGSPEAFF
>TRBJ1-1|TRBV3-1/TRBV3-2|TRBD1|few
TGTGCCAGCAGCCAGAGTGGGGCACACAGGGGTGCTTTCTTT
CASSQSGAHRGAFF
>TRBJ1-2|TRBV29-1|NA|NA
TGCAGCGTCCGCGACAAGTGGGGGCCTACCTTC
CSVRDKWGPTF
>TRBJ1-2|TRBV28|NA|NA
TGTGCCAGCAGTTTCATCGAGGCAGGGACTAACTATGGCTACACCTTC
CASSFIEAGTNYGYTF
>TRBJ1-1|TRBV5-5|TRBD1|NA
TGTGCCAGCAGCTGGGACAGGGGAGCTGAAGCTTTCTTT
CASSWDRGAEAFF
>TRBJ1-5|TRBV12-3/TRBV12-4|TRBD1|NA
TGTGCCAGCAGGGGGACAGCCCAGGGGCCCCAGCATTTT
CASRGTAQGPQHF
>TRBJ1-2|TRBV19|TRBD1|NA
TGTGCCAGCATCCCGGGACAGGGGGGCTATGGCTACACCTTC
CASIPGQGGYGYTF
>TRBJ2-1|TRBV2|NA|NA
TGTGCCAGCAGTCAGCGGTGGGAGCAGTTCTTC
CASSQRWEQFF
>TRBJ2-1|TRBV19|TRBD1|NA
TGTGCCAGTAAAAGGAACTATCAAACCGGGACAGCGAAGGCCTCCTACAATGAGCAGTTCTTC
CASKRNYQTGTAKASYNEQFF
>TRBJ1-6|TRBV28|NA|NA
TGTGCCAGCAGTTTATCGGCTCCGAGACAGAAGAATTCACCCCTCCACTTT
CASSLSAPRQKNSPLHF
>TRBJ1-1|TRBV5-1|NA|NA
TGCGCCAGCAGCACACCCCATGGAGAGACTGAAGCTTTCTTT
CASSTPHGETEAFF
>TRBJ2-1|TRBV3-1/TRBV3-2|NA|once
TGTGCCAGCAGCCAAGCAGGGGCGATTAATGAGCAGTTCTTC
CASSQAGAINEQFF
>TRBJ1-5|TRBV18|TRBD1|NA
TGTGCCAGCTCACCAGACGGGACAGGGGAGGGTCAGCCCCAGCATTTT
CASSPDGTGEGQPQHF